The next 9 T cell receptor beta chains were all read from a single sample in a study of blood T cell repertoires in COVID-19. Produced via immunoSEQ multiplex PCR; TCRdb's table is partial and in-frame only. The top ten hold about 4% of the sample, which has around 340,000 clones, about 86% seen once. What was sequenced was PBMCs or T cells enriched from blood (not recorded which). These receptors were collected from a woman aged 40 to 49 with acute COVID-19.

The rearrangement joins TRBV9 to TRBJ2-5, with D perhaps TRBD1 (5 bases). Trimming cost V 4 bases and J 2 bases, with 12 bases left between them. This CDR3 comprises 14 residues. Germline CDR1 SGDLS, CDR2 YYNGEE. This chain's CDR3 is CASSQGVHQETQYF. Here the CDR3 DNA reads TGTGCCAGCAGCCAGGGCGTGCATCAAGAGACCCAGTACTTC.

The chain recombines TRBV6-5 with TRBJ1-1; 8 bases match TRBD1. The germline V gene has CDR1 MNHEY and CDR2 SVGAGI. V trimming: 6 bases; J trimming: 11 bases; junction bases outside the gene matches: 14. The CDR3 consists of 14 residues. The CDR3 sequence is CASRRTSGGVAAFF. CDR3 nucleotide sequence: TGTGCCAGCAGGCGAACGTCAGGGGGCGTTGCTGCTTTCTTT.

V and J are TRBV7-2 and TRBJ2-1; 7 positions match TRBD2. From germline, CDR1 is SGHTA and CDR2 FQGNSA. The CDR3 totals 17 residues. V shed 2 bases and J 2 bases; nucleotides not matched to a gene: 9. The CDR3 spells CASSLLSLAGPYNEQFF. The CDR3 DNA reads TGTGCCAGCAGCTTATTGAGCTTAGCGGGCCCCTACAATGAGCAGTTCTTC. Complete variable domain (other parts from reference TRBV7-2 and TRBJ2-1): GAGVSQSPSNKVTEKGKDVELRCDPISGHTALYWYRQSLGQGLEFLIYFQGNSAPDKSGLPSDRFSAERTGGSVSTLTIQRTQQEDSAVYLCASSLLSLAGPYNEQFFGPGTRLTVL.

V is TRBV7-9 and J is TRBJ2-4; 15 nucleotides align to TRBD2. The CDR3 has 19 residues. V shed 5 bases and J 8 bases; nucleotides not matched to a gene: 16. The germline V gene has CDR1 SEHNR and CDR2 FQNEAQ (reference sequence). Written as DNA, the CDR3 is TGTGCCAGCAGCCGCAACTCAGGGACTAGCGGGGGGCCGGGAGACATTCAGTACTTC. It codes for CASSRNSGTSGGPGDIQYF.

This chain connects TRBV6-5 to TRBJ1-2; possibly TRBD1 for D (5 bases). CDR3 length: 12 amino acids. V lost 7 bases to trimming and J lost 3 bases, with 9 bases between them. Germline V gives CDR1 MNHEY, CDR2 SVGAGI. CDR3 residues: CASTQGDYGYTF. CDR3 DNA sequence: TGTGCCAGCACCCAGGGTGACTATGGCTACACCTTC.

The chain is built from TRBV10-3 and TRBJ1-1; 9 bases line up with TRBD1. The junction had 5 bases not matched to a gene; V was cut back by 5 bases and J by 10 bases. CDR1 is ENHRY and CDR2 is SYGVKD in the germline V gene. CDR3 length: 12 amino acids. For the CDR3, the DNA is TGTGCCATCAGTAGGGACAGGGATGGAGCTTTCTTT. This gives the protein CAISRDRDGAFF.

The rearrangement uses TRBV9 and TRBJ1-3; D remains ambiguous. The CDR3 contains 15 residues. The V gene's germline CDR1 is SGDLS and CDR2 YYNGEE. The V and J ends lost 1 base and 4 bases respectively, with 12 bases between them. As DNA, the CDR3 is TGTGCCAGCAGCGTAAGAGCCGGGTACGGAAACACCATATATTTT. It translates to CASSVRAGYGNTIYF.

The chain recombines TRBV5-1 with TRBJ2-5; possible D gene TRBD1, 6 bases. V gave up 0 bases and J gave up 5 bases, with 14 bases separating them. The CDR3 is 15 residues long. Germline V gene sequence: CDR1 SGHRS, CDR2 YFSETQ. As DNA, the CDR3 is TGCGCCAGCAGCTTGGGTGGGGGCGCTCGGGAGACCCAGTACTTC. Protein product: CASSLGGGARETQYF.

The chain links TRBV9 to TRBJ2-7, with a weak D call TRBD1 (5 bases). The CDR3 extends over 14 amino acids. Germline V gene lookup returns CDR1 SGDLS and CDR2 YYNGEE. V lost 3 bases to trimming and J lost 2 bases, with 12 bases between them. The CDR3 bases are TGTGCCAGCAGCGCGTCGTGGGGCCCCTACGAGCAGTACTTC. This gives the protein CASSASWGPYEQYF.